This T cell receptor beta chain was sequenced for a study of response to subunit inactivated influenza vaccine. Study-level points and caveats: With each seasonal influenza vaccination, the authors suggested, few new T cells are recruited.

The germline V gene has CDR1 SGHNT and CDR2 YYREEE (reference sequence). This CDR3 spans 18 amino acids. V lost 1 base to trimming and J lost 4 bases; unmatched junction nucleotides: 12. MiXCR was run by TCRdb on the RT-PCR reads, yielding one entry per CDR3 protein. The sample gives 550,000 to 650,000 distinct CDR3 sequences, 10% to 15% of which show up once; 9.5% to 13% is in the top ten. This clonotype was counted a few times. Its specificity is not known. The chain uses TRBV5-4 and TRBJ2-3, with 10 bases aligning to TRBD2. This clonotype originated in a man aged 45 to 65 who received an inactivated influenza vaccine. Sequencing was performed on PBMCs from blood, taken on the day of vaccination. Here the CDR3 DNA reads TGTGCCAGCAGCTTGCTAGCGGGAGCTTGGCCGGTTCCAGATACGCAGTATTTT. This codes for CASSLLAGAWPVPDTQYF.